Presented here are 14 T cell receptor beta chains from one specimen sequenced in a study of blood T cell repertoires in COVID-19. Profiled with immunoSEQ multiplex PCR; TCRdb holds only in-frame clones, not every one. The table has approximately 460,000 clones, 89% seen once. Sequenced material: peripheral blood. The receptors stem from a man aged 18-30 years with COVID-19, enrolled during active disease.

The J gene is TRBJ2-1, the V gene TRBV18, with unresolved D. The CDR3 sequence is 12 residues long. Per the germline V gene, CDR1 is KGHSH and CDR2 is LQKENI. Trimming stripped 0 bases from V and 10 bases from J, with 7 bases between. The DNA of the CDR3 is TGTGCCAGCTCACCACCGGCCCCCGAGCAGTTCTTC. Translated: CASSPPAPEQFF. Looking up the rest from reference TRBV18 and TRBJ2-1 gives the full variable domain: NAGVMQNPRHLVRRRGQEARLRCSPMKGHSHVYWYRQLPEEGLKFMVYLQKENIIDESGMPKERFSAEFPKEGPSILRIQQVVRGDSAAYFCASSPPAPEQFFGPGTRLTVL.

This rearrangement joins TRBV23-1 to TRBJ2-5, with D perhaps matching TRBD2 (5 bases). TRBV23-1 has ORF status, its function being uncertain. Trimming shortened V by 0 bases and J by 3 bases, and 14 bases separated the two germline ends. The length of the CDR3 is 16 residues. The CDR3 region has the DNA TGCGCCAGCAGTCAATCTTGCAAGGAGGCTGAAGAGACCCAGTACTTC. Protein: CASSQSCKEAEETQYF.

The V call is TRBV7-9, the J call TRBJ2-1, with a possible D match to TRBD1 (6 bases). Germline assignment: CDR1 SEHNR and CDR2 FQNEAQ (reference sequence). Trimming took off 0 bases at V and 2 bases at J, with 11 bases between the two ends. This CDR3 has 16 amino acids. CDR3 protein: CASSLAQGGTYNEQFF. CDR3 DNA: TGTGCCAGCAGCTTAGCACAGGGCGGAACCTACAATGAGCAGTTCTTC.

The V gene is TRBV20-1, the J gene TRBJ2-1; the D gene is possibly TRBD1 (7 bases). Germline CDR1 is DFQATT and CDR2 is SNEGSKA (reference sequence). The V end lost 3 bases, the J end lost 4 bases, and 10 bases lay between the germline ends. This CDR3 comprises 13 residues. The CDR3 here is CSASQGGYNEQFF. CDR3 coding DNA: TGCAGTGCTAGTCAGGGGGGATACAATGAGCAGTTCTTC.

The chain carries TRBV30 and TRBJ2-7; no clear D gene. Trimming pared 0 bases from V and 4 bases from J, leaving 7 bases between. The CDR3 totals 12 residues. CDR1 is GTSNPN, CDR2 SVGIG, per germline (reference sequence). In DNA form, the CDR3 reads TGTGCCTGGAGTGTAACCGAGTACGAGCAGTACTTC. Translation: CAWSVTEYEQYF.

The chain uses TRBV28 and TRBJ1-2; D is perhaps TRBD1 (6 bases). The germline V gene encodes CDR1 MDHEN and CDR2 SYDVKM. The ends were cut back, 10 bases at V and 4 bases at J, with 10 bases in the middle. The CDR3 is 11 residues long. CDR3 sequence: CATGQTYGYTF. The CDR3 region has the DNA TGTGCCACCGGACAGACCTATGGCTACACCTTC.

The chain recombines TRBV7-9 with TRBJ2-2, with D tentatively TRBD2 (5 bases). The CDR3 sequence is 15 residues long. Trimming cost V 1 base and J 4 bases, with 10 bases left between them. Germline CDR1 and CDR2: SEHNR and FQNEAQ (reference sequence). The CDR3 bases are TGTGCCAGCAGCTTAGGGACTCACAGCACCGGGGAGCTGTTTTTT. Its translation: CASSLGTHSTGELFF.

V is TRBV2 and J is TRBJ1-6; D remains ambiguous. CDR1 and CDR2 from the germline V gene are SNHLY and FYNNEI. Trimming removed 6 bases at V and 0 bases at J, with 6 bases between. The CDR3 has 14 residues. CDR3 sequence: CASSESSYNSPLHF. The CDR3 coding sequence is TGTGCCAGCAGCGAGAGCTCCTATAATTCACCCCTCCACTTT.

The gene calls are TRBV18 and TRBJ1-3; the D is unclear. Germline V gene sequence: CDR1 KGHSH, CDR2 LQKENI. The CDR3 sequence is 13 residues long. The germline V and J ends were trimmed by 2 bases and 3 bases, with 5 bases remaining between them. The CDR3 coding sequence is TGTGCCAGCTCACCAGACAATGGAAACACCATATATTTT. Translated: CASSPDNGNTIYF.

This chain links TRBV4-1 with TRBJ2-5; maybe TRBD1 (5 bases). CDR3 size: 14 residues. Looked up from germline, CDR1 is MGHRA and CDR2 is YSYEKL. V was shortened by 1 base and J by 3 bases, with 9 bases between the two germline ends. The CDR3 region has the DNA TGCGCCAGCAGCCAAGCTGTGACAGAAGAGACCCAGTACTTC. Residues: CASSQAVTEETQYF.

The rearrangement joins TRBV6-5 to TRBJ1-2; TRBD1 is a possible D gene (6 bases). Germline V gives CDR1 MNHEY, CDR2 SVGAGI. V was clipped by 11 bases and J by 4 bases, with 14 bases between them. CDR3 length: 12 amino acids. The CDR3 sequence is CACWDMSYGYTF. The CDR3 coding sequence is TGTGCCTGTTGGGACATGTCCTATGGCTACACCTTC.

The genes are TRBV27 and TRBJ2-3, with D perhaps TRBD2 (5 bases). The V gene's germline CDR1 is MNHEY and CDR2 SMNVEV (reference sequence). V was pared by 4 bases and J by 5 bases, with 10 bases between. The CDR3 consists of 13 residues. This CDR3 reads CASSSGYRDTQYF. DNA of the CDR3: TGTGCCAGCAGTTCGGGGTATCGAGATACGCAGTATTTT.

The rearrangement joins TRBV6-1 to TRBJ2-7, with a tentative D call TRBD2 (6 bases). CDR3 length: 14 amino acids. Between the trimmed V and J ends, which lost 2 bases and 3 bases, there was a span of 11 bases. Germline-derived CDR1 and CDR2 are MNHNS and SASEGT. The CDR3 bases are TGTGCCAGCAGTGAACAGACTAGTTTCTACGAGCAGTACTTC. Translating it yields CASSEQTSFYEQYF.

The chain recombines TRBV5-1 with TRBJ2-1; 7 bases fit TRBD1. This CDR3 comprises 15 residues. Germline V gene data show CDR1 as SGHRS and CDR2 as YFSETQ. After removal of 4 bases from V and 6 bases from J, the junction contained 10 bases not matched to a gene. The CDR3 bases are TGCGCCAGCAGCAGAGCCGCAGGGGGTGTCAATGAGCAGTTCTTC. It is translated as CASSRAAGGVNEQFF.